Listed below are T cell receptor beta chains from one sample, sequenced in a study of spatial heterogeneity in lung cancer. TCRdb called the 5' RACE reads again in MiXCR, with one record for every CDR3 protein. The repertoire has a few thousand distinct CDR3 sequences, about 19% of them found once; the top ten carry under 45%. This sample comprised PBMCs, obtained at surgery. The receptors derive from a male donor with early-stage non-small cell lung cancer. Both conserved end residues are part of each CDR3. D genes are given only for firm matches. Clone size is stated in some rows and not others, as once, few, many or a class when expanded.

j_call d_call cdr3_length v_call clone_size cdr3_aa cdr3_nt
TRBJ2-7 NA 13 TRBV12-3/TRBV12-4 NA CASSELELTKEYF TGTGCCAGCAGTGAGCTCGAGCTAACAAAGGAGTACTTC
TRBJ2-1 TRBD2 19 TRBV5-4 medium-sized CASSLRGTSGRAGYNEQFF TGTGCCAGCAGCTTAAGAGGGACTAGCGGGAGGGCCGGCTACAATGAGCAGTTCTTC
TRBJ2-2 NA 16 TRBV12-3/TRBV12-4 NA CASTHGRRENTGELFF TGTGCCAGCACCCATGGGCGGCGGGAGAACACCGGGGAGCTGTTTTTT
TRBJ2-2 TRBD1 17 TRBV27 medium-sized CASSGGTGGLDTGELFF TGTGCCAGCAGTGGTGGGACAGGGGGCTTGGACACCGGGGAGCTGTTTTTT
TRBJ2-7 TRBD1 13 TRBV29-1 few CSVATGAPYEQYF TGCAGCGTCGCCACAGGGGCACCCTACGAGCAGTACTTC
TRBJ1-5 TRBD1 13 TRBV10-3 medium-sized CAISDREDQPQHF TGTGCCATCAGCGACAGGGAGGATCAGCCCCAGCATTTT
TRBJ1-4 TRBD1 13 TRBV5-4 medium-sized CASRIDREEKLFF TGTGCCAGCAGAATCGACAGGGAAGAAAAACTGTTTTTT
TRBJ1-4 NA 17 TRBV28 medium-sized CASTLGTAPTTNEKLFF TGTGCCAGCACCCTCGGAACAGCCCCTACAACTAATGAAAAACTGTTTTTT
TRBJ2-6 NA 16 TRBV5-6 NA CASSLVPLSGANVLTF TGTGCCAGCAGCTTGGTCCCGCTCTCTGGGGCCAACGTCCTGACTTTC
TRBJ2-1 TRBD2 13 TRBV20-1 medium-sized CSARTSGYNEQFF TGCAGTGCACGGACTAGCGGCTACAATGAGCAGTTCTTC
TRBJ1-2 TRBD1 14 TRBV6-5 medium-sized CASSRDRDNYGYTF TGTGCCAGCAGTCGTGACAGGGATAACTATGGCTACACCTTC
TRBJ2-7 NA 14 TRBV5-6 large CASSPGPEKYEQYF TGTGCCAGCAGCCCGGGACCCGAGAAATACGAGCAGTACTTC
TRBJ2-7 TRBD1 15 TRBV28 many CASSSAGTGGYEQYF TGTGCCAGCAGTTCGGCCGGGACAGGGGGCTACGAGCAGTACTTC
TRBJ2-7 NA 14 TRBV6-5 large CASSWGGTEYEQYF TGTGCCAGCAGTTGGGGCGGGACAGAGTACGAGCAGTACTTC
TRBJ2-7 NA 13 TRBV30 few CAWSFDSSYEQYF TGTGCCTGGAGCTTCGATTCCTCCTACGAGCAGTACTTC
TRBJ2-3 TRBD1 19 TRBV4-2 medium-sized CASSQDLLYGRGITDTQYF TGTGCCAGCAGCCAAGATCTATTGTACGGCAGGGGGATCACAGATACGCAGTATTTT
TRBJ2-7 NA 16 TRBV6-5 many CASSYYPPPGLGEQYF TGTGCCAGCAGTTATTACCCCCCCCCAGGGTTGGGCGAGCAGTACTTC
TRBJ2-1 NA 15 TRBV19 many CASSISRGLADEQFF TGTGCCAGTAGTATCTCCAGGGGGCTAGCGGATGAGCAGTTCTTC
TRBJ2-1 TRBD1 14 TRBV28 medium-sized CASSTGQGNNEQFF TGTGCCAGCAGCACGGGACAGGGAAACAATGAGCAGTTCTTC
TRBJ2-1 NA 15 TRBV6-1 few CASSEYQKSYNEQFF TGTGCCAGCAGTGAATATCAGAAGTCCTACAATGAGCAGTTCTTC